These T cell receptor beta chains were read from a single sample in a study of T cell changes during pregnancy in multiple sclerosis. Only in-frame clones appear in the TCRdb table, and some are missing; sequencing was by immunoSEQ multiplex PCR. The table has 50,000 to 60,000 clones, approximately 90% seen once; the top ten hold 0.38%. Sequenced material: CD4+ T cells from peripheral blood mononuclear cells, taken in the third trimester of pregnancy. The receptors come from a female donor with multiple sclerosis, enrolled in a pregnancy study. The CDR3 runs from the conserved cysteine through the conserved F or W. A D gene is named only where the DNA matches it firmly. Not all rows give a size; the values are once, few, many and, for expanded clones, a class.

clone_size: -; d_call: -; cdr3_length: 15; v_call: TRBV19; j_call: TRBJ2-2; cdr3_nt: TGTGCCGTATCCGGGATTGGGACAAACACCGGGGAGCTGTTTTTT; cdr3_aa: CAVSGIGTNTGELFF
clone_size: -; d_call: -; cdr3_length: 13; v_call: TRBV28; j_call: TRBJ2-4; cdr3_nt: TGTGCCAGCAGTTTACAGGACAAAAACATTCAGTACTTC; cdr3_aa: CASSLQDKNIQYF
clone_size: -; d_call: -; cdr3_length: 15; v_call: TRBV6-5; j_call: TRBJ2-1; cdr3_nt: TGTGCCAGCAGTTTTCAGGGCGGTTCCTACAATGAGCAGTTCTTC; cdr3_aa: CASSFQGGSYNEQFF
clone_size: -; d_call: -; cdr3_length: 15; v_call: TRBV9; j_call: TRBJ1-5; cdr3_nt: TGTGCCAGCAGCGTAGGGGCAAATAGCAATCAGCCCCAGCATTTT; cdr3_aa: CASSVGANSNQPQHF
clone_size: -; d_call: -; cdr3_length: 17; v_call: TRBV2; j_call: TRBJ1-4; cdr3_nt: TGTGCCAGCAGGGAAAATCGCCCCACGGGGTCTAATGAAAAACTGTTTTTT; cdr3_aa: CASRENRPTGSNEKLFF
clone_size: once; d_call: TRBD2; cdr3_length: 18; v_call: TRBV28; j_call: TRBJ2-3; cdr3_nt: TGTGCCAGCAGTCCAGGCCTCAGCGGGAGCTTCCTCGGAGATACGCAGTATTTT; cdr3_aa: CASSPGLSGSFLGDTQYF
clone_size: once; d_call: -; cdr3_length: 15; v_call: TRBV6-6; j_call: TRBJ2-3; cdr3_nt: TGTGCCAGCAGTTACTCCCGACAATCCACAGATACGCAGTATTTT; cdr3_aa: CASSYSRQSTDTQYF
clone_size: -; d_call: -; cdr3_length: 15; v_call: TRBV30; j_call: TRBJ1-4; cdr3_nt: TGTGCCTGGAGTCCCCGCGCTGGGCGAAAAGAAAAACTGTTTTTT; cdr3_aa: CAWSPRAGRKEKLFF
clone_size: -; d_call: TRBD2; cdr3_length: 17; v_call: TRBV7-9; j_call: TRBJ2-5; cdr3_nt: TGTGCCAGCAGCTTAAACCGGCTAGCGGGAGCGGGGGAGACCCAGTACTTC; cdr3_aa: CASSLNRLAGAGETQYF
clone_size: -; d_call: -; cdr3_length: 16; v_call: TRBV10-2; j_call: TRBJ1-5; cdr3_nt: TGCGCCAGCAGTTCGGTGGAGGGGCCGGGGGGTCAGCCCCAGCATTTT; cdr3_aa: CASSSVEGPGGQPQHF
clone_size: -; d_call: TRBD2; cdr3_length: 16; v_call: TRBV11-3; j_call: TRBJ2-7; cdr3_nt: TGTGCCAGCAGTCCGACCGGGACTAGTTCCCCCTACGAGCAGTACTTC; cdr3_aa: CASSPTGTSSPYEQYF
clone_size: -; d_call: -; cdr3_length: 16; v_call: TRBV7-8; j_call: TRBJ1-1; cdr3_nt: TGTGCCAGCAGCTTTTTTGGGCCTGGCGGGGGTACTGAAGCTTTCTTT; cdr3_aa: CASSFFGPGGGTEAFF
clone_size: -; d_call: -; cdr3_length: 14; v_call: TRBV21-1; j_call: TRBJ2-5; cdr3_nt: TGTGCCAGCAGCAAAGTCCAGGGGGAAGAGACCCAGTACTTC; cdr3_aa: CASSKVQGEETQYF
clone_size: -; d_call: -; cdr3_length: 14; v_call: TRBV19; j_call: TRBJ1-1; cdr3_nt: TGTGCCAGTAGTTGGGCGTCTGTGAACACTGAAGCTTTCTTT; cdr3_aa: CASSWASVNTEAFF
clone_size: -; d_call: TRBD1; cdr3_length: 13; v_call: TRBV18; j_call: TRBJ1-2; cdr3_nt: TGTGCCAGCTCACGAGACAGGGAGGAAGGCTACACCTTC; cdr3_aa: CASSRDREEGYTF
clone_size: -; d_call: -; cdr3_length: 16; v_call: TRBV27; j_call: TRBJ1-1; cdr3_nt: TGTGCCAGCAGTTTATGGGCCGGAGGGTCGAACACTGAAGCTTTCTTT; cdr3_aa: CASSLWAGGSNTEAFF
clone_size: -; d_call: TRBD1; cdr3_length: 19; v_call: TRBV6-1; j_call: TRBJ1-5; cdr3_nt: TGTGCCAGCAGTGAGAATTTGGACAGGGTCTTTTGGAGCAATCAGCCCCAGCATTTT; cdr3_aa: CASSENLDRVFWSNQPQHF
clone_size: -; d_call: TRBD1; cdr3_length: 19; v_call: TRBV18; j_call: TRBJ2-2; cdr3_nt: TGTGCCAGCTCACCTCAAAACAGGGGGCGCGTTGTAAACACCGGGGAGCTGTTTTTT; cdr3_aa: CASSPQNRGRVVNTGELFF
clone_size: once; d_call: -; cdr3_length: 16; v_call: TRBV6-6; j_call: TRBJ1-3; cdr3_nt: TGTGCCAGCAGTTACTCCCCGGTGAACTCTGGAAACACCATATATTTT; cdr3_aa: CASSYSPVNSGNTIYF
clone_size: -; d_call: TRBD1; cdr3_length: 15; v_call: TRBV30; j_call: TRBJ1-4; cdr3_nt: TGTGCCTGGAGTGGGGGGACAGGGGGCTATGAAAAACTGTTTTTT; cdr3_aa: CAWSGGTGGYEKLFF
clone_size: -; d_call: TRBD1; cdr3_length: 13; v_call: TRBV30; j_call: TRBJ2-7; cdr3_nt: TGTGCCTGGACGGGACAGGGGAACAACGAGCAGTACTTC; cdr3_aa: CAWTGQGNNEQYF
clone_size: -; d_call: TRBD2; cdr3_length: 13; v_call: TRBV11-2; j_call: TRBJ2-1; cdr3_nt: TGTGCCAGCGTTAGCGGGGGGGCCGGGGAGCAGTTCTTC; cdr3_aa: CASVSGGAGEQFF
clone_size: -; d_call: -; cdr3_length: 13; v_call: TRBV7-2; j_call: TRBJ2-7; cdr3_nt: TGTGCCAGCAGCTTCAAACCCTTCTACGGGCAGTACTTC; cdr3_aa: CASSFKPFYGQYF
clone_size: -; d_call: TRBD1; cdr3_length: 17; v_call: TRBV11-2; j_call: TRBJ1-3; cdr3_nt: TGTGCCAGCAGCTTAGAGGACAGGGGGGTTTCTGGAAACACCATATATTTT; cdr3_aa: CASSLEDRGVSGNTIYF
clone_size: once; d_call: TRBD2; cdr3_length: 13; v_call: TRBV6-1; j_call: TRBJ2-5; cdr3_nt: TGTGCCACTGGAGGGACTACGCAAGAGACCCAGTACTTC; cdr3_aa: CATGGTTQETQYF
clone_size: once; d_call: TRBD1; cdr3_length: 13; v_call: TRBV30; j_call: TRBJ2-7; cdr3_nt: TGTGCCCTAGGTGGACAGGCTAAAAACGAGCAGTACTTC; cdr3_aa: CALGGQAKNEQYF
clone_size: -; d_call: TRBD1; cdr3_length: 15; v_call: TRBV4-2; j_call: TRBJ1-4; cdr3_nt: TGTGCCAGCAGCCTATTCGGACAGGGGGATGAAAAACTGTTTTTT; cdr3_aa: CASSLFGQGDEKLFF
clone_size: -; d_call: TRBD1; cdr3_length: 15; v_call: TRBV7-3; j_call: TRBJ2-1; cdr3_nt: TGTGCCAGCACCGGGGGACAGGGGCCCTACAATGAGCAGTTCTTC; cdr3_aa: CASTGGQGPYNEQFF
clone_size: -; d_call: -; cdr3_length: 15; v_call: TRBV18; j_call: TRBJ2-3; cdr3_nt: TGTGCCAGCTCATTTACAGGATCCTCCACAGATACGCAGTATTTT; cdr3_aa: CASSFTGSSTDTQYF
clone_size: -; d_call: TRBD1; cdr3_length: 15; v_call: TRBV19; j_call: TRBJ1-5; cdr3_nt: TGTGCCAGTACCACTCCGGGACAGGGAGGACAGCCCCAGCATTTT; cdr3_aa: CASTTPGQGGQPQHF
clone_size: -; d_call: -; cdr3_length: 15; v_call: TRBV7-9; j_call: TRBJ1-4; cdr3_nt: TGTGCCAGCAGCTTAGGGGAAGGGGAAAATGAAAAACTGTTTTTT; cdr3_aa: CASSLGEGENEKLFF
clone_size: -; d_call: TRBD2; cdr3_length: 17; v_call: TRBV9; j_call: TRBJ2-7; cdr3_nt: TGTGCCAGCAGCGTCCAACCCGGGACTAGTGACTCCTACGAGCAGTACTTC; cdr3_aa: CASSVQPGTSDSYEQYF
clone_size: few; d_call: TRBD1; cdr3_length: 13; v_call: TRBV30; j_call: TRBJ1-4; cdr3_nt: TGTGCCTGGCAGGGGGGATCAGGTGAAAAACTGTTTTTT; cdr3_aa: CAWQGGSGEKLFF
clone_size: -; d_call: TRBD2; cdr3_length: 18; v_call: TRBV9; j_call: TRBJ2-3; cdr3_nt: TGTGCCAGCAGCGTTAGGACTAGCGGGGGGATCGGCACAGATACGCAGTATTTT; cdr3_aa: CASSVRTSGGIGTDTQYF
clone_size: -; d_call: -; cdr3_length: 15; v_call: TRBV4-3; j_call: TRBJ2-3; cdr3_nt: TGCGCCAGCAGCCAAACTACAGGGAAGTTCCATACGCAGTATTTT; cdr3_aa: CASSQTTGKFHTQYF
clone_size: -; d_call: -; cdr3_length: 13; v_call: TRBV7-2; j_call: TRBJ2-5; cdr3_nt: TGTGCCAGCAGCTTATGGCCCAGAGAGACCCAGTACTTC; cdr3_aa: CASSLWPRETQYF
clone_size: few; d_call: TRBD1; cdr3_length: 15; v_call: TRBV7-6; j_call: TRBJ2-7; cdr3_nt: TGTGCCAGCAGCTTAGGGGGACAGGGAGTCTACGAGCAGTACTTC; cdr3_aa: CASSLGGQGVYEQYF
clone_size: -; d_call: TRBD1; cdr3_length: 13; v_call: TRBV11-2; j_call: TRBJ2-1; cdr3_nt: TGTGCCAGCAGCTTAGCAGGGGGCAATGAGCAGTTCTTC; cdr3_aa: CASSLAGGNEQFF
clone_size: few; d_call: -; cdr3_length: 17; v_call: TRBV9; j_call: TRBJ1-4; cdr3_nt: TGTGCCAGCAGCCCCCAGCGACAGGCCCAGGGGAATGAAAAACTGTTTTTT; cdr3_aa: CASSPQRQAQGNEKLFF
clone_size: -; d_call: -; cdr3_length: 15; v_call: TRBV7-3; j_call: TRBJ2-5; cdr3_nt: TGTGCCAGCAGCTTTAGAGGCGGATTTGAAGAGACCCAGTACTTC; cdr3_aa: CASSFRGGFEETQYF
clone_size: -; d_call: TRBD1; cdr3_length: 14; v_call: TRBV7-2; j_call: TRBJ1-4; cdr3_nt: TGTGCCAGCAGCTTGACAGGGCATAATGAAAAACTGTTTTTT; cdr3_aa: CASSLTGHNEKLFF
clone_size: once; d_call: -; cdr3_length: 15; v_call: TRBV7-2; j_call: TRBJ1-5; cdr3_nt: TGTGCCAGCAGCTTCCAGGCGGGCCTAGCGGAGCCCCAGCATTTT; cdr3_aa: CASSFQAGLAEPQHF